The T cell receptor beta chain under discussion was sequenced for a study of OX40 agonist ivuxolimab in advanced cancers. Across the whole study: Age averaged around 60 years (range roughly 23 to 90), and around 78% were male.

TCRdb keeps only in-frame clones here, not all; method: immunoSEQ multiplex PCR. The table lists 65,000 to 100,000 clones, around 90% of them singletons. Germline V CDR1 and CDR2: LNHDA, SQIVND (reference sequence). CDR3 length: 14 residues. With 5 bases removed from V and 5 bases from J, the gap between germline ends came to 15 bases. As to this clone: Its antigen is unidentified.

Regarding the study as a whole: There were, on average, more expanded clones in CD8+ T cells than in CD4+. It was not determined which antigens were specifically recognized by the peripheral T cells that had undergone clonal expansion.

Baseline, cycle 4 day 1, and cycle 7 day 1 were the blood sampling points. The sequence came from an adult with an advanced solid tumor such as melanoma, head and neck, liver or kidney cancer. The rearrangement joins TRBV19 to TRBJ2-5; the D gene is possibly TRBD2 (6 bases). The starting material was CD4+ or CD8+ T cells sorted from blood, obtained in a trial of the OX40 agonist ivuxolimab. The CDR3 nucleotides read TGTGCCAGTAGTGGGTCAAGGGCGGGGGAGACCCAGTACTTC. It yields the protein CASSGSRAGETQYF.